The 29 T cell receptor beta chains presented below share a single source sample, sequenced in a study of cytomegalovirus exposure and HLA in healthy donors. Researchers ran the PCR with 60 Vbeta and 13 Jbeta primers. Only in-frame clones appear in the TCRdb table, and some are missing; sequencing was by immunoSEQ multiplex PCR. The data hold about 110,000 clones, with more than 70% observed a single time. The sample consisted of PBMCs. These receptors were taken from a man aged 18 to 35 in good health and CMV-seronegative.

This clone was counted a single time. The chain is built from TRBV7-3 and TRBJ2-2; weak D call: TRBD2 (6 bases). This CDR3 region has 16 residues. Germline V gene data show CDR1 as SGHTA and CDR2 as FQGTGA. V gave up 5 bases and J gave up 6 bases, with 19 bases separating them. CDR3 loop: CASSQRRVGNSGELFF. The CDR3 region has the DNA TGTGCCAGCAGCCAGAGGAGGGTCGGCAATTCCGGGGAGCTGTTTTTT.

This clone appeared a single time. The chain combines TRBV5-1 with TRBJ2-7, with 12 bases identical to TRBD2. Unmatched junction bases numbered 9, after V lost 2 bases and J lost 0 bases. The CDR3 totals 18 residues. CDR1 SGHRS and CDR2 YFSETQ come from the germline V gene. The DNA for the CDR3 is TGCGCCAGCAGCTTCGGGCTAGCGGGGGGGCCAGTCTCCTACGAGCAGTACTTC. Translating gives CASSFGLAGGPVSYEQYF. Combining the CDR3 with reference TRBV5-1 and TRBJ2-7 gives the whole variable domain KAGVTQTPRYLIKTRGQQVTLSCSPISGHRSVSWYQQTPGQGLQFLFEYFSETQRNKGNFPGRFSGRQFSNSRSEMNVSTLELGDSALYLCASSFGLAGGPVSYEQYFGPGTRLTVT.

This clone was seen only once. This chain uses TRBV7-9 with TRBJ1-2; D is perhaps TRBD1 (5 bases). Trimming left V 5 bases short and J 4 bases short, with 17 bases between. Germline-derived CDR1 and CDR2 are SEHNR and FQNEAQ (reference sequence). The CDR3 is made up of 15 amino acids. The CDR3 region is CASSPMVGQGYGYTF. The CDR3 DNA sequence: TGTGCCAGCAGCCCGATGGTGGGGCAGGGCTATGGCTACACCTTC.

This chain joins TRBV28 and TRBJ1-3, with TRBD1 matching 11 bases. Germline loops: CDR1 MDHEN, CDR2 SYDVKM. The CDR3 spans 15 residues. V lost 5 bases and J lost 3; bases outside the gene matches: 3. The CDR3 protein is CASSMGTGGGNTIYF. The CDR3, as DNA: TGTGCCAGCAGTATGGGGACAGGGGGTGGAAACACCATATATTTT.

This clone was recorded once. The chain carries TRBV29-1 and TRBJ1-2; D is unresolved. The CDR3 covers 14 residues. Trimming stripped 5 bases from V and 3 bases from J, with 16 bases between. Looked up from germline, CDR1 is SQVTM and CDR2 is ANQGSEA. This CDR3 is CSVLQPQRDYGYTF. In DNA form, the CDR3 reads TGCAGCGTTTTACAGCCCCAGAGGGACTATGGCTACACCTTC. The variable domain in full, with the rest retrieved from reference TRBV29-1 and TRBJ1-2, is SAVISQKPSRDICQRGTSLTIQCQVDSQVTMMFWYRQQPGQSLTLIATANQGSEATYESGFVIDKFPISRPNLTFSTLTVSNMSPEDSSIYLCSVLQPQRDYGYTFGSGTRLTVV.

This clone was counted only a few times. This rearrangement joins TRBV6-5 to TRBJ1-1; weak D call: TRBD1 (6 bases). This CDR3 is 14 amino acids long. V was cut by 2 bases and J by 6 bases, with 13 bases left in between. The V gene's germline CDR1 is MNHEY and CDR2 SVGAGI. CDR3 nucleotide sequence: TGTGCCAGCAGTTACGGTTCCAGGGGAGCTGAAGCTTTCTTT. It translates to CASSYGSRGAEAFF.

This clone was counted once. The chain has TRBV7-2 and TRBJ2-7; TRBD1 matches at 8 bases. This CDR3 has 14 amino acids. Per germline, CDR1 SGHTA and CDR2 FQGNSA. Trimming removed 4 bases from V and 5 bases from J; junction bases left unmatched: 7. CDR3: CASSYDRGVDEQYF. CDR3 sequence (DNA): TGTGCCAGCAGCTACGACAGGGGTGTCGACGAGCAGTACTTC.

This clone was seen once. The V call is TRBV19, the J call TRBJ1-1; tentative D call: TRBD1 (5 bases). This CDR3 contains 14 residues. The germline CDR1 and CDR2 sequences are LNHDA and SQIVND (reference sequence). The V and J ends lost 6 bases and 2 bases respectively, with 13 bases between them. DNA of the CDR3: TGTGCCAGTAGCCCTTGGGGGGGAAACACTGAAGCTTTCTTT. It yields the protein CASSPWGGNTEAFF.

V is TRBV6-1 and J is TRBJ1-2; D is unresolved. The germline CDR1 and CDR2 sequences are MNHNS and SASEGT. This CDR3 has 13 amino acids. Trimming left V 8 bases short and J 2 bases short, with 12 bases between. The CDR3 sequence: CASAEAANYGYTF. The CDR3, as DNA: TGTGCCAGCGCTGAGGCCGCAAACTATGGCTACACCTTC.

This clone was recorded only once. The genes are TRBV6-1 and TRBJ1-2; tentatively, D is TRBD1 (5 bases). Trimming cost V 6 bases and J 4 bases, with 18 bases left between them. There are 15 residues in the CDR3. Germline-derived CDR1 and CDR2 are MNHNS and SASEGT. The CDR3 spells CASRHDETGPYGYTF. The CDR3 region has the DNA TGTGCCAGCAGGCACGATGAAACAGGCCCCTATGGCTACACCTTC.

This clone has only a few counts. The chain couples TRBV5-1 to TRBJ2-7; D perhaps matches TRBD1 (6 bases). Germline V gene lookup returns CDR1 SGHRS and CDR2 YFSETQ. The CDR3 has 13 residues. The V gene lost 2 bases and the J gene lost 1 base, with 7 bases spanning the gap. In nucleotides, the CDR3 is TGCGCCAGCAGCTTCGGACAGTCCTACGAGCAGTACTTC. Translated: CASSFGQSYEQYF.

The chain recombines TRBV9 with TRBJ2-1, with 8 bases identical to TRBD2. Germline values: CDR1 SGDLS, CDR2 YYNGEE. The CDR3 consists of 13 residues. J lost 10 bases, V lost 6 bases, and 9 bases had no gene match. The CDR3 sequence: CASTGGGRGEQFF. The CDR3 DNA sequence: TGTGCCAGCACGGGGGGGGGCCGGGGGGAGCAGTTCTTC.

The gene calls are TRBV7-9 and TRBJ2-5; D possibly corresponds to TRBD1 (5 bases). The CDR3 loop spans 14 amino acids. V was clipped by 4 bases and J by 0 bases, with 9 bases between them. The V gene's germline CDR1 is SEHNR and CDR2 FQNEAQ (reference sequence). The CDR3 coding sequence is TGTGCCAGCAGCTACTCAGGGTACCAAGAGACCCAGTACTTC. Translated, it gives CASSYSGYQETQYF.

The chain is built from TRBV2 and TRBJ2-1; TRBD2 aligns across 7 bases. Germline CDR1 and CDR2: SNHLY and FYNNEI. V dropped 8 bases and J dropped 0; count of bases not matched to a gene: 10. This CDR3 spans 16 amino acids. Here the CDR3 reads CASLPTGGSSYNEQFF. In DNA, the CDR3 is TGTGCCAGCCTCCCCACGGGGGGAAGCTCCTACAATGAGCAGTTCTTC.

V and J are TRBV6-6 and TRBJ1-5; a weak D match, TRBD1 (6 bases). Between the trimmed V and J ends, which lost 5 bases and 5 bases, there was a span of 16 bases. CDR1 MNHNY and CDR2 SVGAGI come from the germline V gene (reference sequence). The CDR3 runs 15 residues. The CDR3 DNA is TGTGCCAGCAGTCGAACAGGGTTGGTGTATCAGCCCCAGCATTTT. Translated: CASSRTGLVYQPQHF.

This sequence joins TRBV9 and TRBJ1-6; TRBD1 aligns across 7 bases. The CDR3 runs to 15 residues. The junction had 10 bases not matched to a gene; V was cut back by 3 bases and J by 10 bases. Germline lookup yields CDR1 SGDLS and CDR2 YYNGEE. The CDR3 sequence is CASSAYDRDGSPLHF. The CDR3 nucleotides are TGTGCCAGCAGCGCCTACGACAGGGACGGATCACCCCTCCACTTT. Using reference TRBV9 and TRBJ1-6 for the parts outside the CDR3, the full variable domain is DSGVTQTPKHLITATGQRVTLRCSPRSGDLSVYWYQQSLDQGLQFLIQYYNGEERAKGNILERFSAQQFPDLHSELNLSSLELGDSALYFCASSAYDRDGSPLHFGNGTRLTVT.

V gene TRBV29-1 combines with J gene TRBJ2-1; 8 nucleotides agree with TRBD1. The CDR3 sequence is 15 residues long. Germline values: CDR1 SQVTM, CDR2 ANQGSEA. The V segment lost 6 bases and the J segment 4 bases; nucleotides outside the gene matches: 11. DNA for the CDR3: TGCAGCGTAAACAGGGGGACCTCACAATACAATGAGCAGTTCTTC. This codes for CSVNRGTSQYNEQFF.

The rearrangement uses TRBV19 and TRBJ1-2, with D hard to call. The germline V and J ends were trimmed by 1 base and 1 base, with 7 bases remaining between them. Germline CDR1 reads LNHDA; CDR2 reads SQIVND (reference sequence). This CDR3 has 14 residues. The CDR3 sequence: CASSIVAGNYGYTF. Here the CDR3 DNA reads TGTGCCAGTAGTATAGTGGCGGGTAACTATGGCTACACCTTC.

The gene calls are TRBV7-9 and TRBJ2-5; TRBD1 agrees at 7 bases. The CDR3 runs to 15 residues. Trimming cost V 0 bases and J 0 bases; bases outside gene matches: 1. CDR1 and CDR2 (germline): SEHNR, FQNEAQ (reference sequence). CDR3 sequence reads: CASSLADRDQETQYF. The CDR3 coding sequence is TGTGCCAGCAGCTTAGCTGACAGGGACCAAGAGACCCAGTACTTC.

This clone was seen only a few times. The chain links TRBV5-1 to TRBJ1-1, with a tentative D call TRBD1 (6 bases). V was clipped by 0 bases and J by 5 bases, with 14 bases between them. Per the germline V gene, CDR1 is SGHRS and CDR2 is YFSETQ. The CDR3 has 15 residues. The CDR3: CASSLEDSRRTEAFF. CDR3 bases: TGCGCCAGCAGCTTGGAGGACAGTCGGAGGACTGAAGCTTTCTTT.

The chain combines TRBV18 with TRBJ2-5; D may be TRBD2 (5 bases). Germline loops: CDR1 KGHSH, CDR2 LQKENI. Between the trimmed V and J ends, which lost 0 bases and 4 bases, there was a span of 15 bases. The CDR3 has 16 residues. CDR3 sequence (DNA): TGTGCCAGCTCACCACCCCCCACAGCCCGGGGAGAGACCCAGTACTTC. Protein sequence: CASSPPPTARGETQYF.

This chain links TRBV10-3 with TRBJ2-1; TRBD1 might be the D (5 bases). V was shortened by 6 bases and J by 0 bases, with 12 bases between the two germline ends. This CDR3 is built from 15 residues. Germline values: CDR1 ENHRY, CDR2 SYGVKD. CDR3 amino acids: CAIREQVSSYNEQFF. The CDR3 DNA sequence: TGTGCCATCAGAGAACAGGTGAGCTCCTACAATGAGCAGTTCTTC.

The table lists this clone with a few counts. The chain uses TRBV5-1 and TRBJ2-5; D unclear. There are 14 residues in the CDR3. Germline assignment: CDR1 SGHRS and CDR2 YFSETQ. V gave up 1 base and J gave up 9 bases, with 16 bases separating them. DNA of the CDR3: TGCGCCAGCAGCTTGAAGCAGGCCGAAAAGGCCCAGTACTTC. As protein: CASSLKQAEKAQYF.

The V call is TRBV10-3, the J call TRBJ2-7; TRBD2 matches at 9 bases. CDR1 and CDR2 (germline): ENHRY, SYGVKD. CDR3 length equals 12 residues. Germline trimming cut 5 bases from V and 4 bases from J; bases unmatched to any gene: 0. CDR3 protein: CAISTSGYEQYF. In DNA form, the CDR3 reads TGTGCCATCAGTACTAGCGGGTACGAGCAGTACTTC.

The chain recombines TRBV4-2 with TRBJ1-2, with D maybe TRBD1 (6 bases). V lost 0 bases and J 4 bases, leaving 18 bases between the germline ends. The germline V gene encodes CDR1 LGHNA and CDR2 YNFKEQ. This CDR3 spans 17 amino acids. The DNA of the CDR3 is TGTGCCAGCAGCCAAGAAGCCCCAGGGGCCATCCCCTATGGCTACACCTTC. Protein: CASSQEAPGAIPYGYTF.

In nucleotides, the CDR3 is TGTGCCAGCAGCTTGAAAAGCGGGGGTCGTCACGAGCAGTACTTC. Translation: CASSLKSGGRHEQYF. The chain employs TRBV5-8 and TRBJ2-7; 8 positions match TRBD2. Germline V gene lookup returns CDR1 SGHTS and CDR2 YDEGEE. CDR3 size: 15 residues. V shed 1 base and J 5 bases; nucleotides not matched to a gene: 8.

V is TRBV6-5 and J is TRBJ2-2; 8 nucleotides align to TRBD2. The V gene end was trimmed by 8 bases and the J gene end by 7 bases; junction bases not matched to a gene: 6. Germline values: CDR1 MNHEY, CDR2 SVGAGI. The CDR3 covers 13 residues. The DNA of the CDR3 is TGTGCCAGCCAACTAGCGGCTGGCGGGGAGCTGTTTTTT. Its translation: CASQLAAGGELFF.

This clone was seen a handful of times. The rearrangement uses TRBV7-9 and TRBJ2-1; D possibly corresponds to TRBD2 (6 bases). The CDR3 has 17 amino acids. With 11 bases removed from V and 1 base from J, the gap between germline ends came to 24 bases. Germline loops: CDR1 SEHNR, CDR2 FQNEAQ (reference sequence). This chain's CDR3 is CAYAGGAGLTSYNEQFF. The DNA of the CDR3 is TGTGCCTACGCCGGGGGTGCTGGCCTTACATCCTACAATGAGCAGTTCTTC.

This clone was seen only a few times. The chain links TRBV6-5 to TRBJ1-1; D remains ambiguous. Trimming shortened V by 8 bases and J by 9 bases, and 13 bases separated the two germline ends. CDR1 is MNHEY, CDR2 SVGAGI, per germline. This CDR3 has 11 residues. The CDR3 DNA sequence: TGTGCCAGCGTTATCGGAGGGAAAGCTTTCTTT. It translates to CASVIGGKAFF.